Listed below are T cell receptor beta chains from one sample, sequenced in a study of blood T cell repertoires in COVID-19. Sequencing was performed with immunoSEQ multiplex PCR; in TCRdb, only in-frame clones are kept and a portion is missing. Here the sample spans roughly 80,000 clones, roughly nine tenths being singletons. The sample consisted of peripheral blood. The receptors were gathered from a woman over 75 with active or convalescent COVID-19. Each CDR3 is given with its conserved first and last residue. The D gene is left open where the match is weak. Clone size, where shown, is once, few, many, or a class for clones that have expanded.

d_call	clone_size	v_call	j_call	cdr3_aa	cdr3_nt
NA	NA	TRBV5-1	TRBJ1-1	CASSLEPNTEAFF	TGCGCCAGCAGCTTGGAGCCGAACACTGAAGCTTTCTTT
TRBD1	NA	TRBV7-9	TRBJ2-7	CASSSRTGRGSYEQYF	TGTGCCAGCAGTTCTCGGACAGGCCGGGGCTCCTACGAGCAGTACTTC
TRBD1	NA	TRBV18	TRBJ1-1	CASSLDRYEAFF	TGTGCCAGCTCGCTGGACAGGTATGAAGCTTTCTTT
NA	NA	TRBV4-3	TRBJ2-7	CASSPNTGLAHEQYF	TGCGCCAGCAGCCCCAATACAGGGTTAGCCCACGAGCAGTACTTC
NA	NA	TRBV6-6	TRBJ1-1	CASSYGRGAPTEAFF	TGTGCCAGCAGTTACGGCAGGGGAGCCCCTACAGAAGCTTTCTTT
NA	once	TRBV30	TRBJ1-3	CAWSVQRGSGNTIYF	TGTGCCTGGAGTGTACAAAGGGGTTCTGGAAACACCATATATTTT
NA	once	TRBV28	TRBJ1-6	CASRAGAPGTLHF	TGTGCCAGCAGGGCAGGGGCCCCGGGGACCCTCCACTTT
TRBD1	NA	TRBV28	TRBJ1-3	CASSLTGGRGNTIYF	TGTGCCAGCAGTTTAACAGGGGGCAGGGGAAACACCATATATTTT
NA	NA	TRBV28	TRBJ2-2	CASSLGGANTGELFF	TGTGCCAGCAGTTTAGGGGGCGCTAACACCGGGGAGCTGTTTTTT
TRBD1	once	TRBV28	TRBJ2-7	CASSLGGQAYEQYF	TGTGCCAGCAGTTTAGGGGGACAGGCTTACGAGCAGTACTTC
TRBD1	NA	TRBV9	TRBJ2-1	CASSVTRGGPYNEQFF	TGTGCCAGCAGCGTTACTAGAGGGGGCCCCTACAATGAGCAGTTCTTC
TRBD2	NA	TRBV20-1	TRBJ2-1	CSASSRGGFSSSYNEQFF	TGCAGTGCTAGTTCGCGGGGGGGGTTTTCGAGCTCCTACAATGAGCAGTTCTTC
TRBD1	NA	TRBV7-8	TRBJ2-7	CASSSHLGTGPYEQYF	TGTGCCAGCAGCTCCCACCTAGGGACAGGGCCCTACGAGCAGTACTTC